One and the same sample provided the 25 T cell receptor beta chains below, sequenced in a study of T cell changes during pregnancy in multiple sclerosis. TCRdb's table, derived via immunoSEQ multiplex PCR, lists solely in-frame clones and lacks some. Here the sample spans about 64,000 clones, 96% being singletons. The specimen comprised CD8+ T cells from peripheral blood mononuclear cells, sampled after pregnancy. All receptors derive from a female donor with multiple sclerosis, enrolled in a pregnancy study.

This clone was recorded once. The chain has TRBV29-1 and TRBJ2-5; 10 bases are shared with TRBD2. The CDR3 contains 16 residues. The germline CDR1 and CDR2 sequences are SQVTM and ANQGSEA. Losses at the gene ends were 1 base for V and 5 bases for J; bases not matched to a gene: 10. CDR3 DNA sequence: TGCAGCGTTGAAGGTGGGCTAGCGGGAGTTGCTGAGACCCAGTACTTC. It is translated as CSVEGGLAGVAETQYF.

The rearrangement links TRBV9 to TRBJ2-5, with TRBD1 matching 7 bases. Germline-derived CDR1 and CDR2 are SGDLS and YYNGEE. Losses at the gene ends were 4 bases for V and 7 bases for J; bases not matched to a gene: 7. This CDR3 has 13 amino acids. CDR3 sequence: CASSPRQGGTQYF. The CDR3 DNA follows: TGTGCCAGCAGCCCACGACAGGGTGGGACCCAGTACTTC. The whole variable domain, filled in from reference TRBV9 and TRBJ2-5, reads DSGVTQTPKHLITATGQRVTLRCSPRSGDLSVYWYQQSLDQGLQFLIQYYNGEERAKGNILERFSAQQFPDLHSELNLSSLELGDSALYFCASSPRQGGTQYFGPGTRLLVL.

The V and J genes are TRBV19 and TRBJ2-5, with TRBD1 as a possible D gene (6 bases). The V gene's germline CDR1 is LNHDA and CDR2 SQIVND (reference sequence). The ends were cut back, 7 bases at V and 3 bases at J, with 12 bases in the middle. This CDR3 spans 13 amino acids. The CDR3 protein is CASKEWTEETQYF. CDR3 sequence (DNA): TGTGCCAGTAAAGAATGGACAGAAGAGACCCAGTACTTC.

The chain links TRBV7-2 to TRBJ2-2, with 8 bases aligning to TRBD2. Germline V gene data show CDR1 as SGHTA and CDR2 as FQGNSA. This CDR3 region has 16 residues. V gave up 2 bases and J gave up 5 bases; unmatched junction bases: 7. Here the CDR3 reads CASSLPGTSGTGELFF. CDR3 DNA: TGTGCCAGCAGCTTACCCGGGACTAGTGGTACCGGGGAGCTGTTTTTT.

The chain employs TRBV27 and TRBJ2-1, with 7 bases matching TRBD2. V lost 6 bases, J lost 3 bases, and 2 bases stayed unmatched. CDR3 size: 13 residues. Germline CDR1 is MNHEY and CDR2 is SMNVEV (reference sequence). The CDR3 bases are TGTGCCAGCAGCCGCGGGGGCTACAATGAGCAGTTCTTC. Translation gives CASSRGGYNEQFF.

The V call is TRBV27, the J call TRBJ2-5; D is uncertain. The last part of the DNA fits TRBJ2-7 better; the J call may be wrong. Per germline, CDR1 MNHEY and CDR2 SMNVEV (reference sequence). This CDR3 is 13 amino acids long. CDR3 sequence reads: CASTIRHGYEQYF. CDR3 nucleotides: TGTGCCAGCACGATTCGACACGGCTACGAGCAGTACTTC.

This chain joins TRBV15 and TRBJ2-3, with 7 positions matching TRBD1. There are 17 residues in the CDR3. Germline-derived CDR1 and CDR2 are LNHNV and YYDKDF (reference sequence). V lost 0 bases to trimming and J lost 4 bases; unmatched junction nucleotides: 10. The CDR3: CATSRDHLGRGPDTQYF. CDR3 in DNA: TGTGCCACCAGCAGAGATCATCTAGGTAGGGGGCCAGATACGCAGTATTTT. Variable domain in full (rest from reference TRBV15 and TRBJ2-3): DAMVIQNPRYQVTQFGKPVTLSCSQTLNHNVMYWYQQKSSQAPKLLFHYYDKDFNNEADTPDNFQSRRPNTSFCFLDIRSPGLGDTAMYLCATSRDHLGRGPDTQYFGPGTRLTVL.

The rearrangement links TRBV27 to TRBJ2-7; 7 bases are shared with TRBD1. The CDR3 has 14 amino acids. Germline assignment: CDR1 MNHEY and CDR2 SMNVEV (reference sequence). V shed 4 bases, J shed 2 bases, and the junction held 5 bases outside the gene matches. The CDR3 loop is CASSSSGQTYEQYF. In DNA, the CDR3 is TGTGCCAGCAGTTCCTCGGGACAGACCTACGAGCAGTACTTC.

In this sample, this clone turned up once. The J gene is TRBJ1-2, the V gene TRBV11-2; TRBD1 agrees at 7 bases. The CDR3 spans 14 residues. After removal of 10 bases from V and 4 bases from J, the junction contained 12 bases not matched to a gene. The germline V gene encodes CDR1 SGHAT and CDR2 FQNNGV. CDR3 nucleotide sequence: TGTGCCATACCCAATTGGACAGGACTCTATGGCTACACCTTC. Its translation: CAIPNWTGLYGYTF.

The CDR3 nucleotides are TGCGCCAGCAGCTTGACAGTCCCTAGCACAGATACGCAGTATTTT. Amino acid sequence: CASSLTVPSTDTQYF. The rearrangement joins TRBV5-1 to TRBJ2-3, with D unclear. Trimming took 1 base from V and 0 from J, leaving 9 bases between them. The CDR3 spans 15 residues. Germline assignment: CDR1 SGHRS and CDR2 YFSETQ.

The gene calls are TRBV9 and TRBJ2-7, with D tentatively TRBD2 (5 bases). There are 16 residues in the CDR3. CDR1 is SGDLS, CDR2 YYNGEE, per germline. V was pared by 3 bases and J by 4 bases, with 20 bases between. Here the CDR3 DNA reads TGTGCCAGCAGCGCAGGTCGGGGTGTGGGGTCATACGAGCAGTACTTC. It encodes CASSAGRGVGSYEQYF.

The chain recombines TRBV5-8 with TRBJ2-7, with a weak D call TRBD1 (6 bases). V shed 2 bases and J shed 1 base, with 10 bases lying between them. The CDR3 loop spans 14 amino acids. The germline gives CDR1 SGHTS, CDR2 YDEGEE. The CDR3, as DNA: TGTGCCAGCAGCTTTCGTCAGGGGTCCTACGAGCAGTACTTC. Its protein is CASSFRQGSYEQYF.

The chain joins TRBV5-5 to TRBJ2-7; perhaps TRBD2 as D (5 bases). Germline V gives CDR1 SGHKS, CDR2 YYEKEE (reference sequence). The CDR3 totals 12 residues. The V end was cut by 4 bases, the J end by 5 bases, with 10 bases between. CDR3 bases: TGTGCCAGCAGCCGCCTACTAGACGAGCAGTACTTC. Its translation is CASSRLLDEQYF.

This chain uses TRBV11-2 with TRBJ2-7; a weak D match, TRBD1 (5 bases). The V gene lost 6 bases and the J gene lost 2 bases, with 5 bases spanning the gap. CDR3 length equals 11 residues. Germline CDR1 reads SGHAT; CDR2 reads FQNNGV. The CDR3 region has the DNA TGTGCCAGCAGGGACACCTACGAGCAGTACTTC. It specifies CASRDTYEQYF.

J is TRBJ2-7 and V is TRBV6-6; D not resolved. CDR3 length: 12 residues. Germline assignment: CDR1 MNHNY and CDR2 SVGAGI (reference sequence). The V and J ends lost 6 bases and 1 base respectively, with 7 bases between them. As DNA, the CDR3 is TGTGCCAGCAGCCCAACATCCTACGAGCAGTACTTC. Protein product: CASSPTSYEQYF.

This rearrangement joins TRBV27 to TRBJ2-1; 7 nucleotides align to TRBD1. CDR1 and CDR2 (germline): MNHEY, SMNVEV (reference sequence). V lost 4 bases to trimming and J lost 1 base; unmatched junction nucleotides: 1. The CDR3 covers 14 residues. The CDR3 sequence: CASSWDRSYNEQFF. CDR3 DNA sequence: TGTGCCAGCAGTTGGGACAGATCCTACAATGAGCAGTTCTTC.

V and J are TRBV9 and TRBJ2-7; TRBD1 matches 11 bases. The germline CDR1 and CDR2 sequences are SGDLS and YYNGEE. This CDR3 spans 20 amino acids. After removal of 4 bases from V and 7 bases from J, the junction contained 25 bases not matched to a gene. This chain's CDR3 is CASSSNPGQGASTSLGEQYF. The CDR3 bases are TGTGCCAGCAGCTCTAACCCCGGACAGGGGGCTTCGACTAGCTTGGGGGAGCAGTACTTC.

This clone appeared a single time. CDR3 in amino acids: CASSLGWPSYEQYF. CDR3 DNA sequence: TGTGCCAGCAGCTTAGGGTGGCCCTCCTACGAGCAGTACTTC. The rearrangement uses TRBV7-2 and TRBJ2-7; unclear D gene. Trimming cost V 1 base and J 0 bases, with 7 bases left between them. Germline loops: CDR1 SGHTA, CDR2 FQGNSA. The CDR3 loop spans 14 amino acids.

V is TRBV4-2 and J is TRBJ2-6, with 9 nucleotides matching TRBD1. J was trimmed by 2 bases and V by 2 bases; bases with no gene match: 7. The CDR3 has 18 residues. Germline CDR1 reads LGHNA; CDR2 reads YNFKEQ. CDR3 coding DNA: TGTGCCAGCAGCCAACCGGGACAGGGTTATACTGGGGCCAACGTCCTGACTTTC. It is translated as CASSQPGQGYTGANVLTF.

The CDR3 protein is CASSVTGTTNTEAFF. The DNA of the CDR3 is TGTGCCAGCAGTGTTACCGGGACAACGAACACTGAAGCTTTCTTT. The rearrangement joins TRBV28 to TRBJ1-1; a weak D match, TRBD1 (6 bases). The CDR3 runs to 15 residues. Germline V gene data show CDR1 as MDHEN and CDR2 as SYDVKM. V dropped 5 bases and J dropped 1 base, with 14 bases sitting between them. Full variable domain (remainder filled in from reference TRBV28 and TRBJ1-1): DVKVTQSSRYLVKRTGEKVFLECVQDMDHENMFWYRQDPGLGLRLIYFSYDVKMKEKGDIPEGYSVSREKKERFSLILESASTNQTSMYLCASSVTGTTNTEAFFGQGTRLTVV.

The V gene is TRBV15, the J gene TRBJ2-1, with 8 nucleotides matching TRBD2. Germline loops: CDR1 LNHNV, CDR2 YYDKDF (reference sequence). V was clipped by 1 base and J by 2 bases; unmatched bases: 7. This CDR3 has 17 amino acids. CDR3 residues: CATSRVPAGATYNEQFF. In nucleotides, the CDR3 is TGTGCCACCAGCAGAGTACCAGCGGGGGCGACCTACAATGAGCAGTTCTTC.

The CDR3 DNA is TGTGCCAGCAAAACCGACAGGGCCTCCGAGATGGATAATGAAAAACTGTTTTTT. Translated: CASKTDRASEMDNEKLFF. V is TRBV28 and J is TRBJ1-4; 7 nucleotides agree with TRBD1. CDR3 length equals 18 residues. J gave up 4 bases and V 7 bases, and 18 bases lay outside the gene matches. Germline loops: CDR1 MDHEN, CDR2 SYDVKM.

This chain uses TRBV11-2 with TRBJ2-1; the D gene is possibly TRBD2 (6 bases). The V end lost 2 bases, the J end lost 6 bases, and 11 bases lay between the germline ends. The CDR3 is made up of 14 amino acids. Germline V CDR1 and CDR2: SGHAT, FQNNGV. The CDR3 is CASSLLGGVNEQFF. The CDR3 region has the DNA TGTGCCAGCAGCTTACTAGGAGGGGTCAATGAGCAGTTCTTC.

The chain has TRBV27 and TRBJ2-7; TRBD2 agrees at 7 bases. V lost 5 bases, J lost 5 bases, and 15 bases stayed unmatched. The germline V gene has CDR1 MNHEY and CDR2 SMNVEV (reference sequence). The CDR3 is made up of 16 amino acids. The chain's CDR3 is CASSRTPAGVVHEQYF. CDR3 DNA: TGTGCCAGCAGTCGAACCCCCGCGGGAGTAGTACACGAGCAGTACTTC.

The chain carries TRBV28 and TRBJ2-1; D gene unclear. CDR3 length: 11 amino acids. The germline CDR1 and CDR2 sequences are MDHEN and SYDVKM. With 4 bases removed from V and 8 bases from J, the gap between germline ends came to 6 bases. The CDR3 coding sequence is TGTGCCAGCAGTTCAGTGGATGAGCAGTTCTTC. Protein: CASSSVDEQFF. Based on the CDR3 plus reference TRBV28 and TRBJ2-1, the full variable domain is DVKVTQSSRYLVKRTGEKVFLECVQDMDHENMFWYRQDPGLGLRLIYFSYDVKMKEKGDIPEGYSVSREKKERFSLILESASTNQTSMYLCASSSVDEQFFGPGTRLTVL.